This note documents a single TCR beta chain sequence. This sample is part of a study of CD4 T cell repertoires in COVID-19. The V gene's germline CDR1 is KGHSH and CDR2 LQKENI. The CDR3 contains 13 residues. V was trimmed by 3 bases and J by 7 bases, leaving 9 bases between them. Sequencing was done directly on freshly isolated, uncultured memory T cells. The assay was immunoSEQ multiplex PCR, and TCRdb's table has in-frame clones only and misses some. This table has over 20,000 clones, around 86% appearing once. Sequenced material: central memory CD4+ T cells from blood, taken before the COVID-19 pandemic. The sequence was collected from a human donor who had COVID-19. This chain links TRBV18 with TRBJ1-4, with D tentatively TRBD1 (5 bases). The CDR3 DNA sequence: TGTGCCAGCTCACCCCTCAGGGCTGAAAAACTGTTTTTT. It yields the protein CASSPLRAEKLFF.